This T cell receptor beta chain was observed in a study of CD8+CD57+ T cells in acquired aplastic anemia. This clonotype showed up many times. For CDR3 and TCR beta VDJ profiling, genomic DNA was the template used. TCRdb used MiXCR to reprocess the reads, holding one entry per CDR3 protein. In the table there are about 130,000 distinct CDR3 sequences, roughly 50% of which are singletons. V was clipped by 6 bases and J by 10 bases, with 25 bases between them. The CDR3 is 15 residues long. This clonotype was sampled from a human donor in good health, serving as a control. Sequenced sample: sorted CD4+, CD8+, or CD8+CD57+ T cells (not recorded which) from PBMCs. The chain has TRBV12-3 or TRBV12-4 and TRBJ2-7; the D call may be TRBD1 or TRBD2 (6 bases each). The DNA for the CDR3 is TGTGCCAGCAGCAACGGCCGGGGGCTTTTTTGGGGACAGTACTTC. Protein product: CASSNGRGLFWGQYF.